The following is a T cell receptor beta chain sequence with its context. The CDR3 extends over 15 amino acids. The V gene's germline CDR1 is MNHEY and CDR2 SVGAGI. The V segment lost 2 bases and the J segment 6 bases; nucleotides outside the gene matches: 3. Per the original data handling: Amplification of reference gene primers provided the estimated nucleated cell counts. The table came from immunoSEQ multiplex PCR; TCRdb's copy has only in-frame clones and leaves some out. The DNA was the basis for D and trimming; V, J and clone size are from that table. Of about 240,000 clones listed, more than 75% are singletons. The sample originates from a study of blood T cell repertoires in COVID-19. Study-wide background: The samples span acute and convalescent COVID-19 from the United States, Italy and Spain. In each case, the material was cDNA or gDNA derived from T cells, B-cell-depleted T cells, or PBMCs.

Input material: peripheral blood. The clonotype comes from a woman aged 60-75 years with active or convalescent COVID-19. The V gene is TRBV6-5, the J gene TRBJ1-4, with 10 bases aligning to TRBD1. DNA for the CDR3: TGTGCCAGCAGTTACAGCGGGACAGGGGATGAAAAACTGTTTTTT. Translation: CASSYSGTGDEKLFF.